These T cell receptor beta chains were read from a single sample in a study of blood T cells in healthy people across ages. MiXCR, run by TCRdb on the 5' RACE reads, gives a single entry per CDR3 protein. The sample consists of 750,000 to 950,000 distinct CDR3 sequences, roughly 29% of them appearing once. The sample was also linked to a second study, of T cells of mothers and their children.

The sample was blood. All receptors come from a woman aged 40 to 49 in good health. CDR3s include the opening cysteine and the closing phenylalanine or tryptophan. A D gene is named only where the DNA matches it firmly. Clone size is stated in some rows and not others, as once, few, many or a class when expanded.

j_gene	d_gene	v_gene	abundance	CDR3nt	CDR3aa
TRBJ1-1	TRBD1	TRBV7-3	-	TGTGCCAGCAGCTTAACCGAACAGGGGATAAACACTGAAGCTTTCTTT	CASSLTEQGINTEAFF
TRBJ2-5	TRBD2	TRBV28	few	TGTGCCAGCCGGCCAGCGGGGGGCCAGGTGGAGACCCAGTACTTC	CASRPAGGQVETQYF
TRBJ1-1	-	TRBV10-3	many	TGTGCCATCAGTGAGTCGGGCACTGAAGCTTTCTTT	CAISESGTEAFF
TRBJ2-7	TRBD2	TRBV6-2/TRBV6-3	-	TGTGCCAGCAGTACGCCGGGACTAGCGATTCCCTACGAGCAGTACTTC	CASSTPGLAIPYEQYF
TRBJ2-1	TRBD2	TRBV5-1	-	TGCGCCAGCAGCGTCGGGACTAGTACCAATGAGCAGTGCTTC	CASSVGTSTNEQCF
TRBJ2-3	TRBD2	TRBV9	few	TGTGCCAGCAGCGTGGGGACTAGATACACAGATACGCAGTATTTT	CASSVGTRYTDTQYF
TRBJ2-7	TRBD1	TRBV9	few	TGTGCCAGCAGCGTAGGGTTTCAGGGGGCGAGCTACGAGCAGTACTTC	CASSVGFQGASYEQYF
TRBJ2-4	TRBD2	TRBV7-9	few	TGTGCCAGCAGCTTGGCTAGCGGGGTCTACAATGAGCAGTACTTC	CASSLASGVYNEQYF
TRBJ2-5	-	TRBV7-2	few	TGTGCCAGCAGCTTATCGGTGAATCAAGAGACCCAGTACTTC	CASSLSVNQETQYF
TRBJ1-1	-	TRBV18	-	TGTGCCAGCTCAGCGGACAGTTACATTGAAGCTTTCTTT	CASSADSYIEAFF
TRBJ2-5	TRBD2	TRBV24-1	few	TGTGCCACCAGTGATTCGGGACTAGCACTAGAGACCCAGTACTTC	CATSDSGLALETQYF
TRBJ1-2	-	TRBV7-8	-	TGTGCCAGCAGCTCCAGGGGACGGATTACTAATAACTATGGCTACACCTTC	CASSSRGRITNNYGYTF
TRBJ1-1	-	TRBV3-1	many	TGTGCCAGCAGCCGAAACACAGGGAACACTGAAGCTTTCTTT	CASSRNTGNTEAFF
TRBJ1-2	-	TRBV28	-	TGTGCCAGCAGTAGCGCGAGACACCGACTATCTAACTATGGCTACACCTTC	CASSSARHRLSNYGYTF
TRBJ2-1	-	TRBV20-1	-	TGCAGTGCTAGACGGGTCAGTCTGGGGGAGACCCAGTTCTTC	CSARRVSLGETQFF
TRBJ1-1	TRBD1	TRBV28	-	TGTGCCAGCAGATTCAAGGACAGGGGAAACACTGAAGCTTTCTTT	CASRFKDRGNTEAFF
TRBJ2-7	TRBD1	TRBV5-1	-	TGCGCCAGCAGGACCGGGACAGGGCCATCTGGGCAGTACTTC	CASRTGTGPSGQYF
TRBJ2-5	TRBD1	TRBV7-2	-	TGTGCCAGCAGCTGGGAAGGGGGCGACGCAAATCCGGGGGAGACCCAGTACTTC	CASSWEGGDANPGETQYF
TRBJ1-1	-	TRBV14	-	TGTGCCAGCAGCCGCCCTCGATGGACTGAAGCTTTCTTT	CASSRPRWTEAFF
TRBJ1-2	TRBD1	TRBV12-3/TRBV12-4	-	TGTGCCAGCAAATTTGCCGGGACAGGTCGCGGCTACACCTTC	CASKFAGTGRGYTF
TRBJ1-4	-	TRBV28	many	TGTGCCAGCAGTCCTATGTCCGATAATGAAAAACTGTTTTTT	CASSPMSDNEKLFF
TRBJ2-5	-	TRBV7-8	-	TGTGCCAGCAGCTTAAATGGACAGAGCCAAGAGACCCAGTACTTC	CASSLNGQSQETQYF
TRBJ1-2	-	TRBV11-2	-	TGTGCCAGCAGCTTAGAGCTAGGGCCCCTCAACCATGGCTACACCTTC	CASSLELGPLNHGYTF
TRBJ1-2	TRBD1	TRBV5-1	many	TGCGCCAGCAGCTTGGAGGGACAGTCAGTAGTCGGCTACACCTTC	CASSLEGQSVVGYTF
TRBJ1-2	-	TRBV12-3/TRBV12-4	few	TGTGCCAGCAGTGGAGGGGAAAACTATGGCTACACCTTC	CASSGGENYGYTF
TRBJ1-6	-	TRBV28	few	TGTGCCAGCAGGGGTAGCACATCTCAAAGGGTTAACTCACCCCTCCACTTT	CASRGSTSQRVNSPLHF
TRBJ2-3	-	TRBV6-5	many	TGTGCCAGCAGTGTTAGGGGGAGCACAGATACGCAGTATTTT	CASSVRGSTDTQYF
TRBJ1-1	-	TRBV7-2	few	TGTGCCAGCAGCTTAGCCCCTTTGAACACTGAAGCTTTCTTT	CASSLAPLNTEAFF
TRBJ2-7	-	TRBV9	-	TGTGCCAGCAGCGTAGCGACGACCGGCTACAATGAGCAGTACTTC	CASSVATTGYNEQYF
TRBJ2-3	-	TRBV6-4	-	TGTGCCAACAGTGAGACTCCAGGGGATACGCAGTATTTT	CANSETPGDTQYF
TRBJ1-2	TRBD1	TRBV29-1	many	TGCAGCGTTGAAAGACGGGCAGGGGGCGCCTCTGGCTACACCTTC	CSVERRAGGASGYTF
TRBJ1-4	-	TRBV7-9	-	TGTGCCAGCAGCGGGAGAAATTCAACTAATGAAAAACTGTTTTTT	CASSGRNSTNEKLFF
TRBJ2-7	-	TRBV25-1	many	TGTGCCAGCAGTGAATCCGGCAGACGCTACGAGCAGTACTTC	CASSESGRRYEQYF
TRBJ2-1	TRBD1	TRBV18	-	TGTGCCAGCAGCTCATACAGGGGCAATGAGCAGTTCTTC	CASSSYRGNEQFF
TRBJ2-5	-	TRBV7-6	-	TGTGCCAGCAGGGTGGATGGGGGCCTCCAAGAGACCCAGTACTTC	CASRVDGGLQETQYF
TRBJ1-6	-	TRBV5-1	once	TGCGCCAGCAGCTTCTATGGGGGAGGGCGCGGTAATTCACCCCTCCACTTT	CASSFYGGGRGNSPLHF
TRBJ2-7	TRBD1	TRBV5-1	few	TGCGCCGGCAGCGCGGGGACAGGGGATACGTACGAGCAGTACTTC	CAGSAGTGDTYEQYF
TRBJ1-2	-	TRBV28	few	TGTGCCAGCAGTCTTCGGGGGGCGGGCTACACCTTC	CASSLRGAGYTF
TRBJ2-7	-	TRBV10-3	-	TGTGCCATCAGTGAGGGGCCAGTCTACGAGCAGTACTTC	CAISEGPVYEQYF
TRBJ2-1	-	TRBV19	few	TGTGCCACTAGGGACACCCTCTCCTACAATGAGCAGTTCTTC	CATRDTLSYNEQFF
TRBJ1-2	-	TRBV20-1	few	TGCAGTACTAGAGTACTCGGGGTAGAATCAGCCCGTAGAGGCTACACCTTC	CSTRVLGVESARRGYTF
TRBJ1-2	-	TRBV9	-	TGTGCCAGCAGCGGCCCTTACAATGACTACACCTTC	CASSGPYNDYTF